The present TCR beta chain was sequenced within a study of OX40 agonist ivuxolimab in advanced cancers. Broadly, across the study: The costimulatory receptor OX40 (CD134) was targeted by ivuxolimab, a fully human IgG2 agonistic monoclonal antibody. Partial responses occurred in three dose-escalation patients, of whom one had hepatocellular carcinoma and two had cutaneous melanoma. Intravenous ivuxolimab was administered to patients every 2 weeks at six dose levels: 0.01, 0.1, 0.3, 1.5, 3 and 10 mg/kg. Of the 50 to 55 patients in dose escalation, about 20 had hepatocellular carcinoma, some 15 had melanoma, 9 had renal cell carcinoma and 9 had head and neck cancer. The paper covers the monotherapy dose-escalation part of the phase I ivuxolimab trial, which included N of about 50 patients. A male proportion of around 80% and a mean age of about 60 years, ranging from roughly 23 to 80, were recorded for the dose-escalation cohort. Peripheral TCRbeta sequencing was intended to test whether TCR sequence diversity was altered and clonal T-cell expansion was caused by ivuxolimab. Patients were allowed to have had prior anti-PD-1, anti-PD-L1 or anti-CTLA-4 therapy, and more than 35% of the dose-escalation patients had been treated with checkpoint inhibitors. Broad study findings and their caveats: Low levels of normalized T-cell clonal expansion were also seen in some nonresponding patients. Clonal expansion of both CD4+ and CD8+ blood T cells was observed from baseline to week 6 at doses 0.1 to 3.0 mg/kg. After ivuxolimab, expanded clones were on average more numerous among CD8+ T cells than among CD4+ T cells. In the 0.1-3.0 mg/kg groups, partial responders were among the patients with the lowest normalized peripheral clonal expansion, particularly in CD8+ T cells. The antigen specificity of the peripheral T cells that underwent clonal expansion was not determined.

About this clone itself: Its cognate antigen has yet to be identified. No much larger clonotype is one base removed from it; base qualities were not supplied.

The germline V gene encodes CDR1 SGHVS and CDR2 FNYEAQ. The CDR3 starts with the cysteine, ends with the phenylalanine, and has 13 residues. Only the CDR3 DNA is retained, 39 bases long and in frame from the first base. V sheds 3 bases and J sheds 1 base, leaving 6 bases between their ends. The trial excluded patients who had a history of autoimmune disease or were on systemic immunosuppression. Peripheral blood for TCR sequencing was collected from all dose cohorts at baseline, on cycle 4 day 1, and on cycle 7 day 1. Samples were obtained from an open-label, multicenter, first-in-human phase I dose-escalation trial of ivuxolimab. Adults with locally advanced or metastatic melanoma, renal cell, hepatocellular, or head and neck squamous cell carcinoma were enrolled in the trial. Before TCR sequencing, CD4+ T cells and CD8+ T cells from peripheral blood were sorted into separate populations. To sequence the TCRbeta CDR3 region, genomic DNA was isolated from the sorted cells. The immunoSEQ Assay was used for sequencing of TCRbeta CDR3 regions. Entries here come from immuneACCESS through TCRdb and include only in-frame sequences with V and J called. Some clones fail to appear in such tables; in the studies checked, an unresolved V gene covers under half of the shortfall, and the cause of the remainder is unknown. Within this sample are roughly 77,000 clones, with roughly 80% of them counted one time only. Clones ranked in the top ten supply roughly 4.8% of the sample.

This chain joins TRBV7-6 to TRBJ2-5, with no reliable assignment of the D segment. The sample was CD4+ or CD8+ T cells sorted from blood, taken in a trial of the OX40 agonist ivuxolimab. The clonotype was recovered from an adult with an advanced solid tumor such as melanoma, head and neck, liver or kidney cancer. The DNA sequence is TGTGCCAGCAGCTTTGCCCTCCAAGAGACCCAGTACTTC. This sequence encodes CASSFALQETQYF.